The clone carrying this TCR beta chain is labeled large. The antigen is undetermined. The V gene's germline CDR1 is MRHNA and CDR2 SNTAGT. The CDR3 is made up of 14 amino acids. The J segment lost 6 bases and the V segment lost 0 bases, leaving 0 bases of the junction unmatched. The template was genomic DNA from peripheral blood, not RNA. This specimen comes from a study of T cell repertoires in aging, cancer and after chemotherapy. Findings and limits, study-wide: Across the chemotherapy interval, each cancer cohort showed higher median generation probability, suggesting thymic rebound.

TRB rearrangements spanning V, D and J were amplified using mixed TRB-A/B primers. MiXCR was run by TCRdb on the multiplex PCR reads, yielding one entry per CDR3 protein. The sample lists approximately 2,000 distinct CDR3 sequences, 28% seen once, with around 8.3% in the top ten. This receptor was taken from a human donor with a solid tumor. The sample consisted of blood. The chain combines TRBV6-4 with TRBJ2-1; 9 bases match TRBD2. CDR3 nucleotides: TGTGCCAGCAGTGACTCACTAGCGGGCAATGAGCAGTTCTTC. This translates into CASSDSLAGNEQFF.